This T cell receptor beta chain is from a study of control samples from healthy donors and cancer patients. This clone has a single count. CDR1 is LNHDA, CDR2 SQIVND, per germline (reference sequence). This CDR3 contains 15 residues. V shed 6 bases and J 4 bases; nucleotides not matched to a gene: 7. Libraries were prepared by immunoSEQ multiplex PCR; TCRdb keeps only in-frame clonotypes and omits some of them. The sample yields under 150,000 clones, approximately 93% seen once. The chain uses TRBV19 and TRBJ2-3; 10 bases fit TRBD2. The specimen was blood. The TCR originated in a man aged 25-45 years in good health. This chain's CDR3 is CASRETSGEADTQYF. The CDR3 DNA sequence: TGTGCCAGTAGAGAAACTAGCGGGGAGGCAGATACGCAGTATTTT.